Listed below are T cell receptor beta chains from one sample, sequenced in a study of Ad26.COV2.S vaccination and SARS-CoV-2 variants. The assay was immunoSEQ multiplex PCR, and TCRdb's table has in-frame clones only and misses some. Of roughly 510,000 clones in the sample, around 90% were seen once. The starting material was peripheral blood, obtained in a trial of Ad26.COV2.S vaccine versus placebo. All receptors derive from a person aged 18-65 years who received the Ad26.COV2.S COVID-19 vaccine or a placebo. The CDR3 runs from the conserved cysteine through the conserved F or W. Fields, in order: CDR3 length, J gene, V gene, CDR3 protein.

>14|TRBJ2-7|TRBV27
CASTGTGGSYEQYF
>17|TRBJ1-5|TRBV18
CASSPELQGGRGQPQHF
>12|TRBJ1-1|TRBV28
CASSLVGGRAFF
>15|TRBJ2-7|TRBV19
CASRGPGQGTYEQYF
>15|TRBJ2-7|TRBV10-3
CAISSLTSGRHEQYF
>16|TRBJ2-3|TRBV19
CASSLFGTGVTDTQYF
>13|TRBJ2-7|TRBV7-9
CASSPDRSYEQYF
>14|TRBJ2-7|TRBV18
CASQTGGAMGEQYF
>16|TRBJ2-7|TRBV11-2
CASSLRPGASSYEQYF
>12|TRBJ1-5|TRBV28
CASSPTYKPQHF
>16|TRBJ2-1|TRBV11-1
CASSLARWSSYNEQFF
>15|TRBJ2-7|TRBV28
CASSPTLSGGYEQYF
>13|TRBJ1-5|TRBV6-5
CASSYGNNQPQHF
>14|TRBJ1-1|TRBV19
CASSSQGIVTVAFF
>13|TRBJ1-5|TRBV9
CASSTGTGEPQHF
>17|TRBJ1-3|TRBV4-2
CASSQEAGGLLGNTIYF
>15|TRBJ2-1|TRBV5-1
CASRGTYSSYNEQFF